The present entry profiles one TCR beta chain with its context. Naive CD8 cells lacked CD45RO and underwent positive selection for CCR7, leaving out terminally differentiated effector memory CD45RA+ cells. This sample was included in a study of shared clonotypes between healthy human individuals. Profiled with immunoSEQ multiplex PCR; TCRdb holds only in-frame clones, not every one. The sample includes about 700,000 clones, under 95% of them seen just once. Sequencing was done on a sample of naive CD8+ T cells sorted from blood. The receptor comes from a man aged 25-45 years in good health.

In nucleotides, the CDR3 is TGCGCCAGCAGCCAAGAGACAGGGTTATTATCTGGAAACACCATATATTTT. It codes for CASSQETGLLSGNTIYF. This chain uses TRBV4-1 with TRBJ1-3; the match to TRBD1 covers 7 bases. V lost 0 bases to trimming and J lost 1 base; unmatched junction nucleotides: 6. The CDR3 contains 17 residues. In germline, CDR1 is MGHRA, CDR2 YSYEKL.